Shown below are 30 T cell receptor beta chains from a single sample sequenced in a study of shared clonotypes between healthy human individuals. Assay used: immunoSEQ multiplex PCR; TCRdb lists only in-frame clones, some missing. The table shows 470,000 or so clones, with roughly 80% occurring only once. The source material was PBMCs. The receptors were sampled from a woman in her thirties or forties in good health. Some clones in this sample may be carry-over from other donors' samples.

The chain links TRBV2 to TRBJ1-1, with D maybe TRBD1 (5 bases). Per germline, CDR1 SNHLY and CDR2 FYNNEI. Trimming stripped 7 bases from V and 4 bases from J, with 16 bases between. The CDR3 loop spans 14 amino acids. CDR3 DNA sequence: TGTGCCAGCACAGGGACCAAATTTAGCACTGAAGCTTTCTTT. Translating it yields CASTGTKFSTEAFF.

The CDR3 DNA sequence: TGCGCCAGCAGCTGGGACAGGGCGGTGGGCTACACCTTC. It is translated as CASSWDRAVGYTF. V is TRBV5-1 and J is TRBJ1-2; TRBD1 aligns across 9 bases. The germline V gene has CDR1 SGHRS and CDR2 YFSETQ. The V gene end was trimmed by 3 bases and the J gene end by 8 bases; junction bases not matched to a gene: 5. This CDR3 has 13 residues.

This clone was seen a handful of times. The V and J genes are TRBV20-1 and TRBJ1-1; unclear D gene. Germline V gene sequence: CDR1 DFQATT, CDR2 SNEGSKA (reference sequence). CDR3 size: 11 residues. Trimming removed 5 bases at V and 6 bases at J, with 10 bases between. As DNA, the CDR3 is TGCAGTGCTGCCCCGCTCGCTGAAGCTTTCTTT. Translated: CSAAPLAEAFF.

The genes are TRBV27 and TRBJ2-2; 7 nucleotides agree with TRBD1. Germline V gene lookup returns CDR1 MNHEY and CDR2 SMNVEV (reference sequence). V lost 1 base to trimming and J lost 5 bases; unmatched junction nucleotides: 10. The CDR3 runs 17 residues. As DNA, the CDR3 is TGTGCCAGCAGTTTATATGGTTGGGCAGGGGGTACCGGGGAGCTGTTTTTT. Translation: CASSLYGWAGGTGELFF.

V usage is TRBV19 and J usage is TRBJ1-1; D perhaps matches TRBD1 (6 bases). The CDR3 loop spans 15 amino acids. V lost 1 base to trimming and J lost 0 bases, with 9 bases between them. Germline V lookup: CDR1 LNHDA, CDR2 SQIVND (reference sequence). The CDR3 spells CASSIAGAMNTEAFF. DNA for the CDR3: TGTGCCAGTAGTATAGCAGGGGCGATGAACACTGAAGCTTTCTTT.

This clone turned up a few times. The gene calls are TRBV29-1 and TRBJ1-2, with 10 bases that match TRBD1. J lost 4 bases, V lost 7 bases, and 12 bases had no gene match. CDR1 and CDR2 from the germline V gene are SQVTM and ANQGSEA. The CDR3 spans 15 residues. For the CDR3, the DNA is TGCAGCGCCCAAAAGACAGGGGGCGCCGGCTATGGCTACACCTTC. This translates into CSAQKTGGAGYGYTF.

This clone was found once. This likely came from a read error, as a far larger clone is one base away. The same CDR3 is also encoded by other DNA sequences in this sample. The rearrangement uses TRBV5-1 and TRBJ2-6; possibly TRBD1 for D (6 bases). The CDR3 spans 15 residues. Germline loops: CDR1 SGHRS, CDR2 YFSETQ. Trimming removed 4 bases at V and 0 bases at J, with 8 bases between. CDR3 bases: TGCGCCAGCAGCCAAGGGGGCTCTGGGGCCAACGTCCTGACTTTC. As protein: CASSQGGSGANVLTF.

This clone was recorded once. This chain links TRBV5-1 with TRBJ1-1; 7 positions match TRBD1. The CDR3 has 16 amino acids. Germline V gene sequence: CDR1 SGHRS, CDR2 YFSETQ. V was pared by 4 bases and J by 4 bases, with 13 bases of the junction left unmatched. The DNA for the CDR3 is TGCGCCAGCAGCCGCCTAGGTTGGGAGGGGGCCACTGAAGCTTTCTTT. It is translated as CASSRLGWEGATEAFF.

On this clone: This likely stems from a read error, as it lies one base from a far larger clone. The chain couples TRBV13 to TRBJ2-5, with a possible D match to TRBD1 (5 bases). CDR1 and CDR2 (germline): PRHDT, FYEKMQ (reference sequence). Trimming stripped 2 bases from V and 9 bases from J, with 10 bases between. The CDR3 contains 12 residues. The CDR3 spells CASSLIVTAQYF. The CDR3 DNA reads TGTGCCAGCAGCTTAATCGTGACAGCCCAGTACTTC.

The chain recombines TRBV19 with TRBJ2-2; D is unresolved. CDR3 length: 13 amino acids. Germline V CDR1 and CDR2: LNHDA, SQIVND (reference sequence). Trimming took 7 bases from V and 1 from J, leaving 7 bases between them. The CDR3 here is CASKQMNTGELFF. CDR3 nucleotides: TGTGCCAGTAAGCAGATGAACACCGGGGAGCTGTTTTTT. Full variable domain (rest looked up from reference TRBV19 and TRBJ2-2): DGGITQSPKYLFRKEGQNVTLSCEQNLNHDAMYWYRQDPGQGLRLIYYSQIVNDFQKGDIAEGYSVSREKKESFPLTVTSAQKNPTAFYLCASKQMNTGELFFGEGSRLTVL.

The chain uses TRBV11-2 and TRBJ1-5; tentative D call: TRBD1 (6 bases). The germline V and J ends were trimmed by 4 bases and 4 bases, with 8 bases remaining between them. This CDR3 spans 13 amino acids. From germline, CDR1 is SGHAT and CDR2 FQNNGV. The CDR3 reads CASSSTGNQPQHF. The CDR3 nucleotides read TGTGCCAGCAGCTCCACAGGGAATCAGCCCCAGCATTTT.

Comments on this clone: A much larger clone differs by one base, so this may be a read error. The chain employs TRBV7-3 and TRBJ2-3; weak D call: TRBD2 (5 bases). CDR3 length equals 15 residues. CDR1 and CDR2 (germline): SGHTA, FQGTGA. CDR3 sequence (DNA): TGTGCCAACAGCTTGCCAGGCGGGCGCACAGATACGCAGTATTTT. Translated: CANSLPGGRTDTQYF.

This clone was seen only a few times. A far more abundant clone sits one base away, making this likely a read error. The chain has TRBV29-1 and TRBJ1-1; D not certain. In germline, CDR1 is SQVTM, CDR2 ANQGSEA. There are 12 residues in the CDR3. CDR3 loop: CSVGFGRTEALF. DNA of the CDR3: TGCAGCGTTGGTTTCGGCCGCACTGAAGCTTTATTT.

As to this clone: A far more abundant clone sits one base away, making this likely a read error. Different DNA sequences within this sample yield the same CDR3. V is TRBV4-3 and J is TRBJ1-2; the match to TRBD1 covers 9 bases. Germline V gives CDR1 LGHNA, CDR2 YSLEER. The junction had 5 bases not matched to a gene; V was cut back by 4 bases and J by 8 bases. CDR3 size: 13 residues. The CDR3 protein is CASSPGQGLGYTF. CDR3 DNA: TGCGCCAGCAGCCCGGGACAGGGATTAGGCTACACCTTC.

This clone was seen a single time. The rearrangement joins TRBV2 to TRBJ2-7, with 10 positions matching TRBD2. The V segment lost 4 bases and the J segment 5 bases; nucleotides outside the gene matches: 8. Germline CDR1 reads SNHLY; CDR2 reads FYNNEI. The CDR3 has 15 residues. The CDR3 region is CASSGDSGRADEQYF. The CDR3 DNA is TGTGCCAGCAGTGGTGACAGCGGGAGGGCCGACGAGCAGTACTTC.

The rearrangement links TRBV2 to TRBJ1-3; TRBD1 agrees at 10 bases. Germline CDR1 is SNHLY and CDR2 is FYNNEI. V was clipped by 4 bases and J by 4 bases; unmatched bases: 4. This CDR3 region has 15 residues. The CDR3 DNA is TGTGCCAGCAGTGGTGGACAGGGGGTCGGAAACACCATATATTTT. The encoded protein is CASSGGQGVGNTIYF.

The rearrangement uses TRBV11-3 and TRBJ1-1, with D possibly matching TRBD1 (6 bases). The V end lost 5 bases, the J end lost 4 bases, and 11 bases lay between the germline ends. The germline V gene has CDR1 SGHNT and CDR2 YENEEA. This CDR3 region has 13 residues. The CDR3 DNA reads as TGTGCCAGCAGCAAGGGGGTCGGCACTGAAGCTTTCTTT. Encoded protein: CASSKGVGTEAFF.

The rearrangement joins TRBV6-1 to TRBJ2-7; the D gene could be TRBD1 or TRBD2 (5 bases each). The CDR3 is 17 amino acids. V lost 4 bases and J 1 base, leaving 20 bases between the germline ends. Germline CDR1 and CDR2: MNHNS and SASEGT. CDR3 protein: CASSVREGYGGSYEQYF. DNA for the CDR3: TGTGCCAGCAGTGTCCGAGAGGGGTATGGAGGATCCTACGAGCAGTACTTC.

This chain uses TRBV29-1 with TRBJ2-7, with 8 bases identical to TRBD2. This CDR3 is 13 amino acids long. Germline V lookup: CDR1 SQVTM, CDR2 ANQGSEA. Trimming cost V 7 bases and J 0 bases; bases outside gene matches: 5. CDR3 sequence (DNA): TGCAGCGCCCATAGCGGGACCTCCTACGAGCAGTACTTC. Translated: CSAHSGTSYEQYF.

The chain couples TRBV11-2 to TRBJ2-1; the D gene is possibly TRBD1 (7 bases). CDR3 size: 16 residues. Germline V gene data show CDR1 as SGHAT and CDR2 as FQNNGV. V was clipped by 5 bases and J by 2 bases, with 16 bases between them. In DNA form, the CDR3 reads TGTGCCAGCAGCGAGACAGGGACTCAACCCTACAATGAGCAGTTCTTC. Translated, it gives CASSETGTQPYNEQFF.

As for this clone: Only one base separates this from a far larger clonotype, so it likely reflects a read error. The CDR3 DNA reads as TGTGCCAGCACCCCCCCCGCAATGACAGGATGCGAGCAGTACTTC. It translates to CASTPPAMTGCEQYF. The V call is TRBV28, the J call TRBJ2-7; tentative D call: TRBD1 (6 bases). CDR3 length: 15 amino acids. The V end was cut by 7 bases, the J end by 6 bases, with 22 bases between. CDR1 MDHEN and CDR2 SYDVKM come from the germline V gene.

Written as DNA, the CDR3 is TGTGCCAGCAGTTCCCTGGAGACAGGGGCTAAACCCGGGGAGACCCAGTACTTC. It encodes CASSSLETGAKPGETQYF. The chain has TRBV28 and TRBJ2-5; 8 nucleotides agree with TRBD1. CDR3 length equals 18 residues. The germline V gene has CDR1 MDHEN and CDR2 SYDVKM. The V segment lost 4 bases and the J segment 5 bases; nucleotides outside the gene matches: 18.

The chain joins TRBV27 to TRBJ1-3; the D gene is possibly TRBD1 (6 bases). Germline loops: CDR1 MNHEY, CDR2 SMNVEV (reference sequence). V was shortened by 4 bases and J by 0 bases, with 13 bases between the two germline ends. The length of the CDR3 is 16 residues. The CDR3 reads CASSSGGRFSGNTIYF. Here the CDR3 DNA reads TGTGCCAGCAGTTCGGGGGGGCGATTCTCTGGAAACACCATATATTTT.

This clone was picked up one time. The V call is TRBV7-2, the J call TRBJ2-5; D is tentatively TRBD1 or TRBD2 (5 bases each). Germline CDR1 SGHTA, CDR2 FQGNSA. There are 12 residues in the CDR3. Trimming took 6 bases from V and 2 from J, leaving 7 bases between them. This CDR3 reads CASSWGQETQYF. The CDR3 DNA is TGTGCCAGCAGTTGGGGGCAAGAGACCCAGTACTTC.

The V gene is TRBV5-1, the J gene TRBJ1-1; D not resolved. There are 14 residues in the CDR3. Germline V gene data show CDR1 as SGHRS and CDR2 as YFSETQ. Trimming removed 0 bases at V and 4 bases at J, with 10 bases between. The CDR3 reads CASSLGSGSTEAFF. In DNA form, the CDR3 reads TGCGCCAGCAGCTTGGGGAGTGGTAGCACTGAAGCTTTCTTT.

Here the CDR3 DNA reads TGTGCCAGCAGCTTCCTAGGGATGGGGTATCAGCCCCAGCATTTT. This codes for CASSFLGMGYQPQHF. This chain links TRBV5-8 with TRBJ1-5; D remains ambiguous. With 2 bases removed from V and 5 bases from J, the gap between germline ends came to 14 bases. CDR1 and CDR2 from the germline V gene are SGHTS and YDEGEE. The CDR3 is 15 amino acids.

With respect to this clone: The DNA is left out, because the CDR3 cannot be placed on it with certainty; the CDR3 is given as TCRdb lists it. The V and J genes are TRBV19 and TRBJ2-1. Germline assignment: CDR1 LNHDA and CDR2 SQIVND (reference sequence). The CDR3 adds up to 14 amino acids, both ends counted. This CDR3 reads CASSISVLINEQFF.

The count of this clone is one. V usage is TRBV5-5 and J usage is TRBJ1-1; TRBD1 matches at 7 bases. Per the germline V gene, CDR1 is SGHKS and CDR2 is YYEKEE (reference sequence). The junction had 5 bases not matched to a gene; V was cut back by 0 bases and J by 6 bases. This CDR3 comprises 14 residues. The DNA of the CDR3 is TGTGCCAGCAGCTTGGAACAGGGGCAGGCTGAAGCTTTCTTT. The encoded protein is CASSLEQGQAEAFF. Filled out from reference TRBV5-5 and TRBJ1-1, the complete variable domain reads DAGVTQSPTHLIKTRGQQVTLRCSPISGHKSVSWYQQVLGQGPQFIFQYYEKEERGRGNFPDRFSARQFPNYSSELNVNALLLGDSALYLCASSLEQGQAEAFFGQGTRLTVV.

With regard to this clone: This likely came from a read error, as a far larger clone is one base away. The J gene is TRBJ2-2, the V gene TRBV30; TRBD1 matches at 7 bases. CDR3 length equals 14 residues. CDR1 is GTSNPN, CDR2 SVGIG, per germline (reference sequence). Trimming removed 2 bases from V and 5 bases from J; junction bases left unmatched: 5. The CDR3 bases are TGTGCCTGGAGTACTCAGGGGGTGACCGGGGAGCTGTTTTTT. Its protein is CAWSTQGVTGELFF.

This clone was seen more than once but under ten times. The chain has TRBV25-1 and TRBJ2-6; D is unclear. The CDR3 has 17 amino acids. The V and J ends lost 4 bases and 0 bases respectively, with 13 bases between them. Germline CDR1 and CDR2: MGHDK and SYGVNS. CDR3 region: CASSVVGTASGANVLTF. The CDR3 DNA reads TGTGCCAGCAGTGTAGTAGGTACTGCCTCTGGGGCCAACGTCCTGACTTTC.